This T cell receptor (beta chain) appears in the sequencing data of a study of blood T cell repertoires in COVID-19. Study-wide context: Acute and convalescent COVID-19 samples came from the United States, Italy and Spain.

The authors' processing: Quantification of nucleated cells was approximated via reference gene primer amplification. Assay used: immunoSEQ multiplex PCR; TCRdb lists only in-frame clones, some missing. The V and J calls and the clone size are those of that table, but D and trimming were determined from the DNA. The sample has more than 200,000 clones; around nine tenths are singletons. V lost 0 bases to trimming and J lost 10 bases, with 10 bases between them. The CDR3 consists of 14 residues. CDR1 LNHDA and CDR2 SQIVND come from the germline V gene (reference sequence). Patients in Seattle were enrolled during active infection, then followed longitudinally.

This clonotype originated in a woman aged 60-70 years with COVID-19, enrolled during active disease. Sequencing used peripheral blood. J is TRBJ1-6 and V is TRBV19; D remains unclear. CDR3 in amino acids: CASSIDLYGSPLHF. The CDR3 region has the DNA TGTGCCAGTAGTATAGATCTCTACGGGTCACCCCTCCACTTT.